Given below is one T cell receptor (beta chain) in context. The antigen is not known. The data stem from a study of monozygotic twins with inflammatory bowel disease. The study's findings and limits: Twin concordance left repertoire similarity unchanged, with limited power a possible explanation for this lack of difference. Patients with IBD had less TCRbeta diversity (inverse Simpson) than their healthy co-twins.

Nested amplification of TCRalpha and TCRbeta cDNA involved two PCRs of around 15 and 9 cycles. From the 5' RACE reads, TCRdb lists one entry per CDR3 protein and no DNA. This sample contains around 100,000 distinct CDR3 sequences. This CDR3 comprises 16 residues. Germline CDR1 and CDR2: SGHAT and FQDESV (reference sequence). Blood, approximately 2.3 ml, was drawn per donor. V gene TRBV11-1 combines with J gene TRBJ1-1; no DNA is available, so the TRBD1 call from TCRdb remains unchecked. The specimen was blood. This clonotype was sampled from a human donor with ulcerative colitis or Crohn's disease, or a healthy co-twin of an affected twin (not recorded which). The CDR3 loop is CASSPPAGGTNTEAFF. Together with reference TRBV11-1 and TRBJ1-1, the CDR3 gives the full variable domain: EAEVAQSPRYKITEKSQAVAFWCDPISGHATLYWYRQILGQGPELLVQFQDESVVDDSQLPKDRFSAERLKGVDSTLKIQPAELGDSAMYLCASSPPAGGTNTEAFFGQGTRLTVV.